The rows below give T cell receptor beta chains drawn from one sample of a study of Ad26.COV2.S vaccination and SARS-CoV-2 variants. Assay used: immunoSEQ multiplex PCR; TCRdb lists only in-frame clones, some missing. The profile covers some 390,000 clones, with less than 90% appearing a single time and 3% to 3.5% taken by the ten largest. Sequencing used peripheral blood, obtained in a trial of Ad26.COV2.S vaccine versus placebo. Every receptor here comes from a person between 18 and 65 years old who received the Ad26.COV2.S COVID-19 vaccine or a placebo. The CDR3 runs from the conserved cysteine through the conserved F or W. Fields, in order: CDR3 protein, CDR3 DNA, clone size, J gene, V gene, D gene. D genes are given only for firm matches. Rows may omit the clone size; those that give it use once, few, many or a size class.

CDR3 protein: CASSAGTLKAAFF
CDR3 DNA: TGTGCCAGCAGTGCCGGGACACTTAAGGCGGCTTTCTTT
clone size: -
J gene: TRBJ1-1
V gene: TRBV12-3/TRBV12-4
D gene: -

CDR3 protein: CASTASGRTDTQYF
CDR3 DNA: TGTGCCAGTACGGCTAGCGGTCGCACAGATACGCAGTATTTT
clone size: -
J gene: TRBJ2-3
V gene: TRBV19
D gene: TRBD2

CDR3 protein: CASRTQGWTEAFF
CDR3 DNA: TGTGCCAGTAGGACACAGGGTTGGACTGAAGCTTTCTTT
clone size: -
J gene: TRBJ1-1
V gene: TRBV19
D gene: -

CDR3 protein: CASSMGRKDSPLHF
CDR3 DNA: TGTGCCAGCAGCATGGGACGTAAAGATTCACCCCTCCACTTT
clone size: -
J gene: TRBJ1-6
V gene: TRBV7-9
D gene: -

CDR3 protein: CASSAGTGGYEQYF
CDR3 DNA: TGTGCCAGTAGTGCCGGGACAGGGGGCTACGAGCAGTACTTC
clone size: -
J gene: TRBJ2-7
V gene: TRBV19
D gene: TRBD1

CDR3 protein: CASSLGAGNNYGYTF
CDR3 DNA: TGTGCCAGCAGCTTAGGAGCAGGAAATAACTATGGCTACACCTTC
clone size: -
J gene: TRBJ1-2
V gene: TRBV11-2
D gene: -

CDR3 protein: CASSYEGATPYEQYF
CDR3 DNA: TGTGCCAGCAGTTATGAAGGGGCCACCCCCTACGAGCAGTACTTC
clone size: -
J gene: TRBJ2-7
V gene: TRBV6-5
D gene: -

CDR3 protein: CASSIRTGDQPQHF
CDR3 DNA: TGTGCCAGTAGTATAAGAACAGGGGATCAGCCCCAGCATTTT
clone size: -
J gene: TRBJ1-5
V gene: TRBV19
D gene: TRBD1

CDR3 protein: CASTRGSGGKETQYF
CDR3 DNA: TGTGCCAGCACCCGGGGTAGCGGGGGGAAAGAGACCCAGTACTTC
clone size: -
J gene: TRBJ2-5
V gene: TRBV3-1/TRBV3-2
D gene: TRBD2

CDR3 protein: CASSLAGSDYNEQFF
CDR3 DNA: TGTGCCAGCAGCTTAGCGGGGTCTGACTACAATGAGCAGTTCTTC
clone size: -
J gene: TRBJ2-1
V gene: TRBV5-4
D gene: TRBD2

CDR3 protein: CASSLSTANNSPLHF
CDR3 DNA: TGTGCCAGCAGCTTGTCGACAGCTAATAATTCACCCCTCCACTTT
clone size: few
J gene: TRBJ1-6
V gene: TRBV5-4
D gene: -

CDR3 protein: CASSSRDSLTDTQYF
CDR3 DNA: TGTGCCAGCAGTTCCCGGGACAGCCTTACAGATACGCAGTATTTT
clone size: -
J gene: TRBJ2-3
V gene: TRBV6-5
D gene: TRBD1

CDR3 protein: CASSPTGVFQETQYF
CDR3 DNA: TGCGCCAGCAGCCCTACCGGGGTCTTTCAAGAGACCCAGTACTTC
clone size: -
J gene: TRBJ2-5
V gene: TRBV4-1
D gene: -

CDR3 protein: CASSFWNQGSVNSPLHF
CDR3 DNA: TGTGCCAGCAGCTTCTGGAACCAGGGTTCAGTTAATTCACCCCTCCACTTT
clone size: -
J gene: TRBJ1-6
V gene: TRBV5-5
D gene: -

CDR3 protein: CASSQTGFGTDTQYF
CDR3 DNA: TGTGCCAGCAGCCAAACAGGGTTTGGCACAGATACGCAGTATTTT
clone size: -
J gene: TRBJ2-3
V gene: TRBV28
D gene: -

CDR3 protein: CASTAGHGNTEAFF
CDR3 DNA: TGTGCCAGCACCGCGGGACACGGGAACACTGAAGCTTTCTTT
clone size: once
J gene: TRBJ1-1
V gene: TRBV11-2
D gene: -

CDR3 protein: CASSQGPGVREQYF
CDR3 DNA: TGCGCCAGCAGCCAAGGACCGGGGGTAAGGGAGCAGTACTTC
clone size: -
J gene: TRBJ2-7
V gene: TRBV4-1
D gene: -

CDR3 protein: CASSEGPGYGYTF
CDR3 DNA: TGTGCCAGCAGTGAGGGACCCGGTTATGGCTACACCTTC
clone size: -
J gene: TRBJ1-2
V gene: TRBV6-1
D gene: -

CDR3 protein: CASSTRTGVQETQYF
CDR3 DNA: TGTGCCAGCAGCACAAGGACAGGGGTACAAGAGACCCAGTACTTC
clone size: -
J gene: TRBJ2-5
V gene: TRBV7-9
D gene: TRBD1

CDR3 protein: CASSQEGGGSTDTQYF
CDR3 DNA: TGCGCCAGCAGCCAAGAAGGTGGCGGAAGCACAGATACGCAGTATTTT
clone size: -
J gene: TRBJ2-3
V gene: TRBV4-3
D gene: -

CDR3 protein: CASSTQNQPQHF
CDR3 DNA: TGTGCCAGCAGCACGCAGAATCAGCCCCAGCATTTT
clone size: -
J gene: TRBJ1-5
V gene: TRBV11-2
D gene: -

CDR3 protein: CASSLTEETQYF
CDR3 DNA: TGCGCCAGCAGCTTGACCGAAGAGACCCAGTACTTC
clone size: once
J gene: TRBJ2-5
V gene: TRBV5-1
D gene: -

CDR3 protein: CARDRGQGEAFF
CDR3 DNA: TGCGCCAGGGACAGGGGGCAGGGTGAAGCTTTCTTT
clone size: -
J gene: TRBJ1-1
V gene: TRBV5-1
D gene: TRBD1

CDR3 protein: CASSVRTAQETQYF
CDR3 DNA: TGTGCCAGCAGCGTTCGGACAGCCCAAGAGACCCAGTACTTC
clone size: -
J gene: TRBJ2-5
V gene: TRBV7-2
D gene: -

CDR3 protein: CASSAGRDYGYTF
CDR3 DNA: TGCGCCAGCAGCGCCGGACGGGACTATGGCTACACCTTC
clone size: -
J gene: TRBJ1-2
V gene: TRBV5-1
D gene: -

CDR3 protein: CASARRQASYEQYF
CDR3 DNA: TGTGCCTCCGCGAGGCGTCAAGCCTCTTACGAGCAGTACTTC
clone size: -
J gene: TRBJ2-7
V gene: TRBV19
D gene: -

CDR3 protein: CASSLGNEKLFF
CDR3 DNA: TGCGCCAGCAGCTTGGGTAATGAAAAACTGTTTTTT
clone size: -
J gene: TRBJ1-4
V gene: TRBV5-1
D gene: -